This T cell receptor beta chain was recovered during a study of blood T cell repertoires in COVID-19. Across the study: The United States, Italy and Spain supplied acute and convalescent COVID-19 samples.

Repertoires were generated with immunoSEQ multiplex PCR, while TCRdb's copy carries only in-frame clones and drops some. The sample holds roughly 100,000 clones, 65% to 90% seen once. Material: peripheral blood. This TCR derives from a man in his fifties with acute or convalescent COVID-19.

The CDR3 loop reads CASTQSGVSTDTQYF. CDR3 bases: TGTGCCAGCACCCAAAGCGGGGTTAGCACAGATACGCAGTATTTT. This rearrangement joins TRBV2 to TRBJ2-3; 7 positions match TRBD2. V lost 7 bases to trimming and J lost 0 bases; unmatched junction nucleotides: 7. CDR3 length: 15 amino acids. Germline loops: CDR1 SNHLY, CDR2 FYNNEI.